A selection of T cell receptor beta chains follows, all from one sample in a study of OX40 agonist ivuxolimab in advanced cancers. Clones were read by immunoSEQ multiplex PCR, and TCRdb kept only the in-frame ones, dropping some. This table holds around 55,000 clones, roughly 82% found once. The sequencing used CD4+ or CD8+ T cells sorted from blood, collected in a trial of the OX40 agonist ivuxolimab. These receptors were collected from an adult with an advanced solid tumor such as melanoma, head and neck, liver or kidney cancer. The CDR3 runs from the conserved cysteine through the conserved F or W. The D gene is left open where the match is weak. A clone size is listed for some rows: how often the clone was seen (once, few, many), or a class if it is expanded.

size	V	J	D	CDR3	DNA
NA	TRBV19	TRBJ1-2	TRBD1	CASSYDRGAGYGYTF	TGTGCCAGTAGCTACGACAGGGGGGCTGGCTATGGCTACACCTTC
NA	TRBV7-3	TRBJ1-2	TRBD1	CASSLTGTDPFSVGGYTF	TGTGCCAGCAGCTTAACCGGGACAGATCCCTTCAGCGTCGGTGGCTACACCTTC
NA	TRBV27	TRBJ2-4	NA	CASSPGTPQFLAKNIQYF	TGTGCCAGCAGCCCCGGGACACCTCAGTTTCTAGCCAAAAACATTCAGTACTTC
NA	TRBV18	TRBJ1-1	NA	CASSPTPNTEAFF	TGTGCCAGCTCACCTACACCGAACACTGAAGCTTTCTTT
NA	TRBV19	TRBJ2-1	NA	CASSITSFSSSYNEQFF	TGTGCCAGTAGTATAACTAGCTTTTCGAGCTCCTACAATGAGCAGTTCTTC
NA	TRBV2	TRBJ1-5	NA	CASSEGGPLGYSNQPQHF	TGTGCCAGCAGTGAGGGGGGGCCCCTGGGCTATAGCAATCAGCCCCAGCATTTT
NA	TRBV7-9	TRBJ2-1	TRBD1	CASSWGQWDYNEQFF	TGTGCCAGCAGCTGGGGACAGTGGGACTACAATGAGCAGTTCTTC
NA	TRBV4-3	TRBJ1-2	NA	CASSQDHSRAAYGYTF	TGCGCCAGCAGCCAAGACCACTCACGAGCCGCCTATGGCTACACCTTC
once	TRBV5-1	TRBJ2-1	NA	CASMRQPQSSYNEQFF	TGCGCCAGCATGCGGCAGCCACAGAGCTCCTACAATGAGCAGTTCTTC
NA	TRBV5-1	TRBJ2-1	NA	CASSLGPENEQFF	TGCGCCAGCAGCTTGGGTCCGGAGAATGAGCAGTTCTTC
NA	TRBV6-1	TRBJ2-3	TRBD1	CASRNRGGTDTQYF	TGTGCCAGCAGGAACAGGGGGGGCACAGATACGCAGTATTTT
NA	TRBV5-6	TRBJ2-1	TRBD2	CASSRFSRGGLGSYNEQFF	TGTGCCAGCAGCCGGTTCTCGCGGGGGGGCCTCGGCTCCTACAATGAGCAGTTCTTC
NA	TRBV6-1	TRBJ2-5	TRBD2	CASRETSGSSAGPNF	TGTGCCAGCAGAGAGACTAGCGGGAGTTCGGCGGGTCCAAACTTC
NA	TRBV15	TRBJ2-1	TRBD2	CATSSDLSGGLRQFF	TGTGCCACCAGCAGCGACCTTAGCGGGGGGCTACGCCAGTTCTTC
NA	TRBV9	TRBJ2-1	TRBD2	CASSPKTSGGPSSYNEQFF	TGTGCCAGCAGCCCCAAGACTAGCGGGGGGCCAAGCTCCTACAATGAGCAGTTCTTC
NA	TRBV13	TRBJ1-1	NA	CASSLVQNTEAFF	TGTGCCAGCAGCTTAGTACAGAACACTGAAGCTTTCTTT
NA	TRBV5-8	TRBJ2-3	NA	CASSLWTYWTSTDTQYF	TGTGCCAGCAGCTTGTGGACTTACTGGACTAGCACAGATACGCAGTATTTT
NA	TRBV29-1	TRBJ2-3	TRBD2	CSVVGTSWDTQYF	TGCAGCGTGGTGGGGACTAGCTGGGATACGCAGTATTTT
NA	TRBV4-1	TRBJ2-1	TRBD2	CASSKGPTSGGLYNEQFF	TGCGCCAGCAGCAAAGGACCCACTAGCGGGGGGCTCTACAATGAGCAGTTCTTC
NA	TRBV5-1	TRBJ2-5	TRBD2	CASSLVGSGAQETQYF	TGCGCCAGCAGCTTGGTTGGTAGCGGGGCTCAAGAGACCCAGTACTTC
NA	TRBV5-4	TRBJ2-1	TRBD1	CASRPGGTGANEQFF	TGTGCCAGCAGGCCGGGCGGGACAGGGGCAAATGAGCAGTTCTTC
few	TRBV5-4	TRBJ1-3	TRBD1	CASSLEQGAGNTIYF	TGTGCCAGCAGCTTGGAACAGGGGGCTGGAAACACCATATATTTT
NA	TRBV30	TRBJ1-5	NA	CAWSVDSNQPQHF	TGTGCCTGGAGCGTAGACAGTAATCAGCCCCAGCATTTT
NA	TRBV27	TRBJ1-6	NA	CASSLQQMNSPLHF	TGTGCCAGCAGTTTACAACAGATGAATTCACCCCTCCACTTT
NA	TRBV18	TRBJ2-4	TRBD1	CASSPSSGTGVNIQYF	TGTGCCAGCTCACCATCCTCCGGGACAGGGGTGAACATTCAGTACTTC
NA	TRBV4-3	TRBJ2-7	NA	CASSQDLFSYEQYF	TGCGCCAGCAGCCAAGATCTTTTTTCCTACGAGCAGTACTTC
NA	TRBV28	TRBJ2-7	NA	CASGTHLPYEQYF	TGTGCCAGCGGGACACATTTACCCTACGAGCAGTACTTC
once	TRBV27	TRBJ2-7	NA	CASSSPDRLSYEQYF	TGTGCCAGCAGTTCGCCGGACAGACTGTCCTACGAGCAGTACTTC
few	TRBV5-4	TRBJ2-2	TRBD2	CASSLSGVNTGELFF	TGTGCCAGCTCCCTTAGCGGGGTGAACACCGGGGAGCTGTTTTTT
NA	TRBV5-4	TRBJ1-5	NA	CASSADLAQPQHF	TGTGCCAGCAGCGCGGATCTGGCTCAGCCCCAGCATTTT